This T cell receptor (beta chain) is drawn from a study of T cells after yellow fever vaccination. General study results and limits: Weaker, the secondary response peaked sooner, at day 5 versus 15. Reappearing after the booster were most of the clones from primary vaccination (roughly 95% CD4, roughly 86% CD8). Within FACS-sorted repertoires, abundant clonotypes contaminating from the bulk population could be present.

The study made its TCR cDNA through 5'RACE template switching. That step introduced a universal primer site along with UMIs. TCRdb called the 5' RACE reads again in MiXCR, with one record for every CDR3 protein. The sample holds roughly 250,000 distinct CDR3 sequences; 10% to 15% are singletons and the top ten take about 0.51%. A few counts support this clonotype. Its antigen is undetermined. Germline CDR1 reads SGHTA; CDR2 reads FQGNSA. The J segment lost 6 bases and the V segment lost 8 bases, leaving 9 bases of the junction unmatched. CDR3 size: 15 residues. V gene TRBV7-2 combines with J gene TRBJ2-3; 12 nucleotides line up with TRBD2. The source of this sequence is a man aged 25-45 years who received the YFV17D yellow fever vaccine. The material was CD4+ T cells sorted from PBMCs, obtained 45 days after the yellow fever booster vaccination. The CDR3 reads CASSRTSGMGDTQYF. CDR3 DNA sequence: TGTGCCAGCTCTAGGACTAGCGGGATGGGGGATACGCAGTATTTT. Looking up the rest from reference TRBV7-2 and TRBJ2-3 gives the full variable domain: GAGVSQSPSNKVTEKGKDVELRCDPISGHTALYWYRQSLGQGLEFLIYFQGNSAPDKSGLPSDRFSAERTGGSVSTLTIQRTQQEDSAVYLCASSRTSGMGDTQYFGPGTRLTVL.